These 32 T cell receptor beta chains came from one sample sequenced in a study of T cell clonotyping in hematopoietic cell transplantation. Clones were read by immunoSEQ multiplex PCR, and TCRdb kept only the in-frame ones, dropping some. Here the sample spans around 14,000 clones, about 56% being singletons. The sequenced material came from PBMCs. Receptors were obtained from a human donor who either received an allogeneic hematopoietic cell transplant for a myeloid malignancy or was a related donor (not recorded which). Some clones in this sample may be carry-over from other donors' samples.

This clone has just one count. The genes are TRBV6-5 and TRBJ1-6; D is unclear. In germline, CDR1 is MNHEY, CDR2 SVGAGI. The CDR3 contains 15 residues. V was cut by 0 bases and J by 5 bases, with 8 bases left in between. The chain's CDR3 is CASSYSSQNNSPLHF. The DNA of the CDR3 is TGTGCCAGCAGTTACTCGAGCCAGAATAATTCACCCCTCCACTTT.

The chain links TRBV6-5 to TRBJ2-7; 8 nucleotides agree with TRBD1. Unmatched junction bases numbered 7, after V lost 4 bases and J lost 5 bases. Per germline, CDR1 MNHEY and CDR2 SVGAGI. CDR3 size: 14 residues. CDR3 loop: CASSFRTGIHEQYF. DNA of the CDR3: TGTGCCAGCAGTTTCCGGACAGGGATTCACGAGCAGTACTTC.

The chain uses TRBV30 and TRBJ1-1; unclear D gene. In germline, CDR1 is GTSNPN, CDR2 SVGIG (reference sequence). Trimming stripped 5 bases from V and 2 bases from J, with 6 bases between. This CDR3 region has 11 residues. The CDR3: CAWLFNTEAFF. The CDR3 nucleotides read TGTGCCTGGCTATTTAACACTGAAGCTTTCTTT.

V is TRBV4-1 and J is TRBJ1-2, with D possibly being TRBD1 (5 bases). In germline, CDR1 is MGHRA, CDR2 YSYEKL. The CDR3 spans 14 residues. With 5 bases removed from V and 7 bases from J, the gap between germline ends came to 17 bases. CDR3 in DNA: TGCGCCAGCAGCTCCACCGGGACCGGAGGTGGCTACACCTTC. This encodes CASSSTGTGGGYTF.

CDR3 in amino acids: CASSGATGDRDEKLFF. For the CDR3, the DNA is TGTGCCAGCAGTGGGGCCACTGGGGACAGGGATGAAAAACTGTTTTTT. The chain couples TRBV6-6 to TRBJ1-4, with 9 bases that match TRBD1. Germline trimming cut 5 bases from V and 6 bases from J; bases unmatched to any gene: 10. The CDR3 spans 16 residues. Germline CDR1 MNHNY, CDR2 SVGAGI (reference sequence).

This chain links TRBV5-1 with TRBJ2-7, with a weak D call TRBD2 (5 bases). Trimming took 2 bases from V and 3 from J, leaving 15 bases between them. The CDR3 has 15 residues. Germline V gene data show CDR1 as SGHRS and CDR2 as YFSETQ. The CDR3 nucleotides read TGCGCCAGCAGCTTAAACAACGGGATCAGCTACGAGCAGTACTTC. It specifies CASSLNNGISYEQYF.

This chain uses TRBV28 with TRBJ2-7; 9 positions match TRBD1. Germline trimming cut 6 bases from V and 3 bases from J; bases unmatched to any gene: 6. The CDR3 runs to 14 residues. Germline V CDR1 and CDR2: MDHEN, SYDVKM. CDR3 in DNA: TGTGCCAGCAGGACGGGACAGGGAGGCTACGAGCAGTACTTC. It is translated as CASRTGQGGYEQYF. Full variable domain (missing parts from reference TRBV28 and TRBJ2-7): DVKVTQSSRYLVKRTGEKVFLECVQDMDHENMFWYRQDPGLGLRLIYFSYDVKMKEKGDIPEGYSVSREKKERFSLILESASTNQTSMYLCASRTGQGGYEQYFGPGTRLTVT.

This chain links TRBV7-2 with TRBJ2-5; 8 positions agree with TRBD1. Germline V gene data show CDR1 as SGHTA and CDR2 as FQGNSA. V shed 0 bases and J 5 bases; nucleotides not matched to a gene: 5. The CDR3 covers 15 residues. The CDR3 nucleotides read TGTGCCAGCAGCTTAGCTTCAACAGGGGGGGAGACCCAGTACTTC. Translating it yields CASSLASTGGETQYF.

The chain couples TRBV6-5 to TRBJ2-7; weak D call: TRBD2 (5 bases). Germline V gene data show CDR1 as MNHEY and CDR2 as SVGAGI. V lost 7 bases, J lost 2 bases, and 15 bases lay in between. This CDR3 is 14 amino acids long. DNA for the CDR3: TGTGCCAGCATGTCCGGCAGACTAACCTACGAGCAGTACTTC. Translated: CASMSGRLTYEQYF.

This chain links TRBV27 with TRBJ2-7; TRBD2 matches 12 bases. This CDR3 has 15 residues. Per germline, CDR1 MNHEY and CDR2 SMNVEV (reference sequence). J lost 2 bases, V lost 2 bases, and 1 base had no gene match. The CDR3 region is CASSLLAGGAYEQYF. In DNA, the CDR3 is TGTGCCAGCAGTTTACTAGCGGGAGGGGCCTACGAGCAGTACTTC.

In this sample, this clone turned up a few times. V gene TRBV30 combines with J gene TRBJ2-1, with 9 nucleotides matching TRBD1. The length of the CDR3 is 14 residues. V lost 8 bases to trimming and J lost 3 bases; unmatched junction nucleotides: 8. CDR1 GTSNPN and CDR2 SVGIG come from the germline V gene (reference sequence). The CDR3 loop reads CAGSGTGNYNEQFF. The CDR3 DNA reads as TGTGCCGGGTCCGGGACAGGGAACTACAATGAGCAGTTCTTC. Full variable domain (remainder filled in from reference TRBV30 and TRBJ2-1): SQTIHQWPATLVQPVGSPLSLECTVEGTSNPNLYWYRQAAGRGLQLLFYSVGIGQISSEVPQNLSASRPQDRQFILSSKKLLLSDSGFYLCAGSGTGNYNEQFFGPGTRLTVL.

The DNA for the CDR3 is TGTGCCAGCAGTTACTCGACAGGGGGCTACTATGGCTACACCTTC. Its protein is CASSYSTGGYYGYTF. The genes are TRBV6-5 and TRBJ1-2, with TRBD1 identical over 10 bases. The CDR3 covers 15 residues. Germline lookup yields CDR1 MNHEY and CDR2 SVGAGI. Trimming removed 0 bases from V and 3 bases from J; junction bases left unmatched: 1.

V is TRBV2 and J is TRBJ2-7; D is possibly TRBD2 (7 bases). Trimming removed 5 bases from V and 0 bases from J, with 11 bases in between. This CDR3 spans 14 amino acids. CDR1 is SNHLY, CDR2 FYNNEI, per germline. The CDR3 here is CASSRGDNSYEQYF. CDR3 DNA: TGTGCCAGCAGTCGGGGGGACAACTCCTACGAGCAGTACTTC. The full variable domain, completed using reference TRBV2 and TRBJ2-7, is EPEVTQTPSHQVTQMGQEVILRCVPISNHLYFYWYRQILGQKVEFLVSFYNNEISEKSEIFDDQFSVERPDGSNFTLKIRSTKLEDSAMYFCASSRGDNSYEQYFGPGTRLTVT.

The genes are TRBV29-1 and TRBJ2-6, with no clear D. Trimming took off 5 bases at V and 0 bases at J, with 14 bases between the two ends. Germline CDR1 reads SQVTM; CDR2 reads ANQGSEA. The CDR3 contains 16 residues. DNA for the CDR3: TGCAGCGTTCTTGGCGACGGTAGCTCTGGGGCCAACGTCCTGACTTTC. Translation gives CSVLGDGSSGANVLTF.

Here the CDR3 reads CASSDTGTTHYEQYF. The CDR3 DNA reads as TGTGCCAGCAGTGATACCGGGACAACCCACTACGAGCAGTACTTC. This chain uses TRBV6-1 with TRBJ2-7; a weak D match, TRBD1 (6 bases). Germline assignment: CDR1 MNHNS and CDR2 SASEGT. There are 15 residues in the CDR3. V lost 3 bases and J 3 bases, leaving 15 bases between the germline ends.

The rearrangement links TRBV30 to TRBJ2-7, with 7 nucleotides matching TRBD2. Per germline, CDR1 GTSNPN and CDR2 SVGIG (reference sequence). V was pared by 0 bases and J by 3 bases, with 8 bases of the junction left unmatched. This CDR3 contains 15 residues. CDR3 in amino acids: CAWSVGGGQGYEQYF. The CDR3 DNA is TGTGCCTGGAGTGTAGGCGGGGGTCAGGGCTACGAGCAGTACTTC.

This clone appeared a single time. CDR3 loop: CSVGTGGTGANVLTF. CDR3 in DNA: TGCAGCGTTGGGACAGGAGGGACTGGGGCCAACGTCCTGACTTTC. V and J are TRBV29-1 and TRBJ2-6; tentative D call: TRBD1 (7 bases). Trimming cost V 4 bases and J 2 bases, with 12 bases left between them. CDR3 length: 15 residues. The germline V gene encodes CDR1 SQVTM and CDR2 ANQGSEA.

The V and J genes are TRBV29-1 and TRBJ2-7, with 8 bases fitting TRBD1. Germline CDR1 is SQVTM and CDR2 is ANQGSEA. This CDR3 region has 12 residues. V lost 4 bases and J lost 6; bases outside the gene matches: 5. The CDR3 DNA follows: TGCAGCGTTGTGCAGGGGGCGGGCGAGCAGTACTTC. Encoded protein: CSVVQGAGEQYF.

The V and J genes are TRBV5-8 and TRBJ2-1, with D possibly matching TRBD1 (5 bases). Germline lookup yields CDR1 SGHTS and CDR2 YDEGEE. The CDR3 consists of 13 residues. Trimming took off 4 bases at V and 4 bases at J, with 9 bases between the two ends. CDR3 amino acids: CASSPQEYNEQFF. DNA of the CDR3: TGTGCCAGCAGCCCACAGGAATACAATGAGCAGTTCTTC.

In this sample, this clone turned up a few times. This chain connects TRBV30 to TRBJ1-1; D call uncertain. The CDR3 spans 12 residues. Germline-derived CDR1 and CDR2 are GTSNPN and SVGIG (reference sequence). The V end lost 4 bases, the J end lost 5 bases, and 11 bases lay between the germline ends. The CDR3 DNA is TGTGCCTGGAAATTCCGGGGTACTGAAGCTTTCTTT. It codes for CAWKFRGTEAFF.

The rearrangement uses TRBV30 and TRBJ1-5, with D hard to call. Trimming left V 0 bases short and J 7 bases short, with 10 bases between. This CDR3 spans 13 amino acids. Germline V CDR1 and CDR2: GTSNPN, SVGIG (reference sequence). CDR3 sequence: CAWSVQTSQPQHF. The CDR3 region has the DNA TGTGCCTGGAGTGTACAAACTTCGCAGCCCCAGCATTTT.

The V gene is TRBV6-1, the J gene TRBJ1-2, with D unclear. The CDR3 runs to 10 residues. Trimming removed 1 base from V and 8 bases from J, with 2 bases in between. Germline CDR1 MNHNS, CDR2 SASEGT. CDR3 residues: CASSEVGYTF. The DNA of the CDR3 is TGTGCCAGCAGTGAAGTAGGCTACACCTTC.

This clone appeared a few times. The J gene is TRBJ2-2, the V gene TRBV27; 9 nucleotides line up with TRBD2. The CDR3 has 15 residues. Per germline, CDR1 MNHEY and CDR2 SMNVEV (reference sequence). The V segment lost 5 bases and the J segment 5 bases; nucleotides outside the gene matches: 6. CDR3 loop: CASSERLAATGELFF. The DNA of the CDR3 is TGTGCCAGCAGTGAAAGACTAGCGGCAACCGGGGAGCTGTTTTTT.

CDR3 residues: CASSLLDRKFF. CDR3 in DNA: TGTGCCAGCAGTTTATTAGACAGAAAGTTCTTC. This chain joins TRBV27 and TRBJ2-1; tentatively, D is TRBD1 (5 bases). V was clipped by 1 base and J by 14 bases, with 9 bases between them. The CDR3 loop spans 11 amino acids. Looked up from germline, CDR1 is MNHEY and CDR2 is SMNVEV (reference sequence).

V usage is TRBV19 and J usage is TRBJ1-5, with D hard to call. V lost 5 bases, J lost 2 bases, and 4 bases lay in between. Germline lookup yields CDR1 LNHDA and CDR2 SQIVND (reference sequence). This CDR3 has 12 residues. The CDR3 DNA sequence: TGTGCCAGTAGTCCCGGCAATCAGCCCCAGCATTTT. It translates to CASSPGNQPQHF.

The rearrangement links TRBV19 to TRBJ1-1; 9 bases align to TRBD1. Trimming cost V 5 bases and J 4 bases; bases outside gene matches: 5. The CDR3 is 14 residues long. Germline CDR1 reads LNHDA; CDR2 reads SQIVND (reference sequence). The CDR3 region is CASSFQDRGTEAFF. As DNA, the CDR3 is TGTGCCAGTAGTTTTCAGGACAGGGGCACTGAAGCTTTCTTT.

V is TRBV4-3 and J is TRBJ2-3; the D gene could be TRBD1 or TRBD2 (5 bases each). This CDR3 comprises 16 residues. CDR1 is LGHNA, CDR2 YSLEER, per germline. V dropped 4 bases and J dropped 2 bases, with 16 bases sitting between them. CDR3 loop: CASSPRPGPTTDTQYF. CDR3 DNA sequence: TGCGCCAGCAGCCCGCGTCCGGGACCAACCACAGATACGCAGTATTTT.

The CDR3 protein is CASSYLDREGYTF. In nucleotides, the CDR3 is TGTGCCAGCAGTTACCTGGACAGGGAGGGCTACACCTTC. The chain employs TRBV6-6 and TRBJ1-2, with 8 nucleotides matching TRBD1. The junction had 4 bases not matched to a gene; V was cut back by 2 bases and J by 8 bases. CDR3 size: 13 residues. Germline CDR1 reads MNHNY; CDR2 reads SVGAGI (reference sequence).

The chain carries TRBV5-1 and TRBJ1-1; no definite D call. Per germline, CDR1 SGHRS and CDR2 YFSETQ. This CDR3 is built from 13 residues. V shed 2 bases and J shed 4 bases, with 9 bases lying between them. The CDR3 DNA follows: TGCGCCAGCAGCTTAAACGCAGGCACTGAAGCTTTCTTT. The encoded protein is CASSLNAGTEAFF.

The table lists this clone with a few counts. This chain links TRBV6-1 with TRBJ2-2; D ambiguous. V dropped 3 bases and J dropped 6 bases, with 5 bases sitting between them. From germline, CDR1 is MNHNS and CDR2 SASEGT. CDR3 length: 12 residues. The CDR3 sequence: CASSEWAGELFF. The CDR3 DNA is TGTGCCAGCAGTGAGTGGGCCGGGGAGCTGTTTTTT.

This chain joins TRBV6-1 and TRBJ1-2, with a possible D match to TRBD1 (5 bases). The V end was cut by 4 bases, the J end by 4 bases, with 10 bases between. Germline V gives CDR1 MNHNS, CDR2 SASEGT. The CDR3 loop spans 13 amino acids. CDR3 DNA: TGTGCCAGCAGTGCACAGGAACGCTATGGCTACACCTTC. Protein product: CASSAQERYGYTF.

This sequence joins TRBV4-2 and TRBJ1-1; no clear D. The CDR3 extends over 13 amino acids. Trimming took 0 bases from V and 2 from J, leaving 4 bases between them. Germline-derived CDR1 and CDR2 are LGHNA and YNFKEQ. CDR3 nucleotide sequence: TGTGCCAGCAGCCAAGATCCTAACACTGAAGCTTTCTTT. It is translated as CASSQDPNTEAFF.